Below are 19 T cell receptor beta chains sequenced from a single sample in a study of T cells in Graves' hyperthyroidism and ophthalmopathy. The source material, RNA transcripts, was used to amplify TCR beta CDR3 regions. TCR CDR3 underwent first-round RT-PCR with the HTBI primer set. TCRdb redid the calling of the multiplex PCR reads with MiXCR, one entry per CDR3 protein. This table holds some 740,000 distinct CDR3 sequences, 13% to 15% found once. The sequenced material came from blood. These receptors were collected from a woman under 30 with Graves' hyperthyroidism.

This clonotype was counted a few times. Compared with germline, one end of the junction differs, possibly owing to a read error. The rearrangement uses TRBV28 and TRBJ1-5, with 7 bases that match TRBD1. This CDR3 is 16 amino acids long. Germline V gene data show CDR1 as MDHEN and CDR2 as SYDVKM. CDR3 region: CASSLNPFSLGDRADF. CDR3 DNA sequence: TGTGCCAGCAGTTTAAACCCTTTCAGTTTAGGCGACAGGGCGGATTTT.

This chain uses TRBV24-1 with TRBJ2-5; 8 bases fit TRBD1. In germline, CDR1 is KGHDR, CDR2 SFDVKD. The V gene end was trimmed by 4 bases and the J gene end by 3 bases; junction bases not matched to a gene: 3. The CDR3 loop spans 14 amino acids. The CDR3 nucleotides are TGTGCCACCAGTGAACAACAGGGGGAAGAGACCCAGTACTTC. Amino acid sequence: CATSEQQGEETQYF.

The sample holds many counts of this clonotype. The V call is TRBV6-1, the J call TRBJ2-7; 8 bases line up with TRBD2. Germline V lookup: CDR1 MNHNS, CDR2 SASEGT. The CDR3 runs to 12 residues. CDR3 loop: CVSGGGSYEQYF. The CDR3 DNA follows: TGTGTTTCGGGAGGGGGCTCCTACGAGCAGTACTTC.

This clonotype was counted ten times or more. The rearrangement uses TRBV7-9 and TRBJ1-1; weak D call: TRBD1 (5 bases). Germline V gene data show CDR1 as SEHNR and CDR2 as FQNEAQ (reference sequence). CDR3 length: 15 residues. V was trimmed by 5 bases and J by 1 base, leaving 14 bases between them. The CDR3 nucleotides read TGTGCCAGCAGCCGCTCCGGGACCGCGAACACTGAAGCTTTCTTT. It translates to CASSRSGTANTEAFF.

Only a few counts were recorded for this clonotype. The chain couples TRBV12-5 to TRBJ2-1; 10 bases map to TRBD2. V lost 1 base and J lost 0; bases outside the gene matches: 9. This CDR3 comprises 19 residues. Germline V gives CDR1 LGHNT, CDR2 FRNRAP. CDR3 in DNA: TGTGCTAGTGGTTTGGCCCCCACTAGCGGGATTAGCTCCTACAATGAGCAGTTCTTC. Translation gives CASGLAPTSGISSYNEQFF.

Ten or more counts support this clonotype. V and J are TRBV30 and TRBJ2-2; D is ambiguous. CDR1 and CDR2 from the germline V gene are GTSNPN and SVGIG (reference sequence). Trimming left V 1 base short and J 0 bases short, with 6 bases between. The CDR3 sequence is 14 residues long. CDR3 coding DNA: TGTGCCTGGAGTGCTGACTCGAACACCGGGGAGCTGTTTTTT. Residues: CAWSADSNTGELFF.

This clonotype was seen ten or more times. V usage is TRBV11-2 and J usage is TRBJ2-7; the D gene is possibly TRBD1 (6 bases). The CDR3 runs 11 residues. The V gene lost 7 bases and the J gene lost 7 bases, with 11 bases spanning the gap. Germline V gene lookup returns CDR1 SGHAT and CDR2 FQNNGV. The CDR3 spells CASTRGTEQYF. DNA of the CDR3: TGTGCCAGCACTAGGGGGACAGAGCAGTACTTC.

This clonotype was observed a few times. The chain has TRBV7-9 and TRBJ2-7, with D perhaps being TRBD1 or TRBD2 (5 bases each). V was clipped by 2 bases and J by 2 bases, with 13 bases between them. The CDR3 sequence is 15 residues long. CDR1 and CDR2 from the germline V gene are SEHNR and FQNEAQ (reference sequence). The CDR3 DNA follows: TGTGCCAGCAGCTTACGGGGACCGCTAACCTACGAGCAGTACTTC. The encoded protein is CASSLRGPLTYEQYF.

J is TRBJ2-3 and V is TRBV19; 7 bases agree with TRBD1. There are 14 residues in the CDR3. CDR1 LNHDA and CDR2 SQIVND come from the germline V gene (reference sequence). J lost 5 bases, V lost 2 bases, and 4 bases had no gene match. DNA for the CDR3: TGTGCCAGTAGTATAAGGGGGCAAGGAGATACGCAGTATTTT. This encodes CASSIRGQGDTQYF.

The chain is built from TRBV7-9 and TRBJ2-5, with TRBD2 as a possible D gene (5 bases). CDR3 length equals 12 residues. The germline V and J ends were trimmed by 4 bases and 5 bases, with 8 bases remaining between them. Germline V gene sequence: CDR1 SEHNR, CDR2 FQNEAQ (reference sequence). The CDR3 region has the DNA TGTGCCAGCAGCTCACTAGTTGAGACCCAGTACTTC. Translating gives CASSSLVETQYF.

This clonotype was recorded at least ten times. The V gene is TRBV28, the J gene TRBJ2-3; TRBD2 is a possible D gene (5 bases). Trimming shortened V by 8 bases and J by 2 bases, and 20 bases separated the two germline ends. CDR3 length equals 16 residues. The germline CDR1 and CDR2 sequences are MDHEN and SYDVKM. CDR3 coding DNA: TGTGCCAGCCCACCCGGCAGGCGGAGGTTCACAGATACGCAGTATTTT. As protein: CASPPGRRRFTDTQYF.

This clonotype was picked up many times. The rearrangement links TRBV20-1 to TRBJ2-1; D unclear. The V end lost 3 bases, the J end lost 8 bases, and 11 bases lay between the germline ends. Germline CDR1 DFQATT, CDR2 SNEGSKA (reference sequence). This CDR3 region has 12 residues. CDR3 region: CSARGFRDEQFF. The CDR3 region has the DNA TGCAGTGCTAGGGGCTTTCGCGATGAGCAGTTCTTC.

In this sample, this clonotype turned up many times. CDR3 loop: CASSVGGRAYNEQFF. In DNA form, the CDR3 reads TGTGCCAGCAGTGTTGGTGGGAGGGCCTACAATGAGCAGTTCTTC. V is TRBV2 and J is TRBJ2-1; TRBD2 agrees at 7 bases. Trimming took 4 bases from V and 2 from J; bases not matched to a gene: 5. The CDR3 runs 15 residues. The germline CDR1 and CDR2 sequences are SNHLY and FYNNEI.

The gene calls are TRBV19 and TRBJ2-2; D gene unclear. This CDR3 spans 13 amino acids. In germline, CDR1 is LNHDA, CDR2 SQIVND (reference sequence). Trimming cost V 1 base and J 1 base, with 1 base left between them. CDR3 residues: CASSIGNTGELFF. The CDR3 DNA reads TGTGCCAGTAGTATAGGGAACACCGGGGAGCTGTTTTTT.

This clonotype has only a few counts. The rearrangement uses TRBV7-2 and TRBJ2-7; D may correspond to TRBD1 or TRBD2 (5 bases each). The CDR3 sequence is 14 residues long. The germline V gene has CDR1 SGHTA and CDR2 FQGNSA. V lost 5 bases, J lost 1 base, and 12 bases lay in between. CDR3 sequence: CASSLRDQSYEQYF. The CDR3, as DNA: TGTGCCAGCAGCCTTCGGGACCAATCCTACGAGCAGTACTTC.

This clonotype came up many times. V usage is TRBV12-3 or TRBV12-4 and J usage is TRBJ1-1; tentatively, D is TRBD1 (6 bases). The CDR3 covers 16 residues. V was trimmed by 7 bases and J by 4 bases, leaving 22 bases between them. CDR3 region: CASTRGGTVAVTEAFF. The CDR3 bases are TGTGCCAGCACCCGAGGGGGGACCGTTGCGGTCACTGAAGCTTTCTTT.

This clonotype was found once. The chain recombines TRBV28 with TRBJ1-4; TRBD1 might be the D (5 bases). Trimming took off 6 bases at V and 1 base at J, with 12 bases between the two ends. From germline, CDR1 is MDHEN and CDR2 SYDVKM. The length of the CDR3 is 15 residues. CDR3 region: CASSLAGVTNEKLFF. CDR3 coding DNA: TGTGCCAGCAGCCTAGCGGGGGTAACTAATGAAAAACTGTTTTTT.

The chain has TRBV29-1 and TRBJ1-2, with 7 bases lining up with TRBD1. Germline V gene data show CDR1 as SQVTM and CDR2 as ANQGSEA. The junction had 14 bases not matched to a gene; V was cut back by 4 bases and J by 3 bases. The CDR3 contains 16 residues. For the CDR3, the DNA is TGCAGCGTTGGAGGGGGACAGCTGGGTACGGACTATGGCTACACCTTC. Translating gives CSVGGGQLGTDYGYTF. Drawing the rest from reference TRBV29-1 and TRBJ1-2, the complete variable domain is SAVISQKPSRDICQRGTSLTIQCQVDSQVTMMFWYRQQPGQSLTLIATANQGSEATYESGFVIDKFPISRPNLTFSTLTVSNMSPEDSSIYLCSVGGGQLGTDYGYTFGSGTRLTVV.

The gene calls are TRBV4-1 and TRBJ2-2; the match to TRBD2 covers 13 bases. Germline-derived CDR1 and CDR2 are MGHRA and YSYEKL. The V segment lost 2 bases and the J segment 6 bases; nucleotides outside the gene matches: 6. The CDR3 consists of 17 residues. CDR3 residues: CASSQLTSGRNAGELFF. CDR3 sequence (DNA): TGCGCCAGCAGCCAACTGACTAGCGGGAGGAATGCCGGGGAGCTGTTTTTT.